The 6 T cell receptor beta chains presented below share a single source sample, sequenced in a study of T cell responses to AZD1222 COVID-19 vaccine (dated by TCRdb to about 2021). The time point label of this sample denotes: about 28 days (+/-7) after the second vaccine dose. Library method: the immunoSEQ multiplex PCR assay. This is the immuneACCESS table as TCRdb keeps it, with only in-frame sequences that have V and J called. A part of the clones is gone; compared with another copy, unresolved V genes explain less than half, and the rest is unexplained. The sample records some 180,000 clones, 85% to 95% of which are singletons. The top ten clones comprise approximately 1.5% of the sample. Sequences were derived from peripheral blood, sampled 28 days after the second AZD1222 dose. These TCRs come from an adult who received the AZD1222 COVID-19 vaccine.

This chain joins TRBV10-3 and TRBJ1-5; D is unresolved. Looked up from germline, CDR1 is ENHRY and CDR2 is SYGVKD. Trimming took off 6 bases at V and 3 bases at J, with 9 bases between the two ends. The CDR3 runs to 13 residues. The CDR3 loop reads CAISIDPNQPQHF. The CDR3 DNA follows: TGTGCCATCAGCATAGACCCCAATCAGCCCCAGCATTTT.

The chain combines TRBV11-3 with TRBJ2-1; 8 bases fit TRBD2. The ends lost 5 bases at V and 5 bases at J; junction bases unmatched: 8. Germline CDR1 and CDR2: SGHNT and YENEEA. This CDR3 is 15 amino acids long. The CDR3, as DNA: TGTGCCAGCAGCATCCGGGGGGGCATAAACAATGAGCAGTTCTTC. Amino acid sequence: CASSIRGGINNEQFF.

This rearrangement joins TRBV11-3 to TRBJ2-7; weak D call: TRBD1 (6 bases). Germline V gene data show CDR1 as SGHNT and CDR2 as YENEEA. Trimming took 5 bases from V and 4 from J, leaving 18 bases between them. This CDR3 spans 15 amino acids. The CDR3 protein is CASSTPTGFSYEQYF. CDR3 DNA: TGTGCCAGCAGCACCCCCACAGGGTTCAGTTACGAGCAGTACTTC.

This CDR3 is CASRFSGESNQPQHF. The CDR3 DNA follows: TGTGCCAGTAGGTTCTCGGGTGAGAGCAATCAGCCCCAGCATTTT. V usage is TRBV19 and J usage is TRBJ1-5; D gene uncertain. Germline CDR1 and CDR2: LNHDA and SQIVND (reference sequence). V gave up 6 bases and J gave up 1 base, with 13 bases separating them. This CDR3 is 15 amino acids long.

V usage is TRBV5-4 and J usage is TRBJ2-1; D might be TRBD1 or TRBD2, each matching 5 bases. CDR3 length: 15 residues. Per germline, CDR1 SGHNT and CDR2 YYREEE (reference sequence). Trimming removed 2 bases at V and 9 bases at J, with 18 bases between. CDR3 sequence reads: CASSFGGTVLSEQFF. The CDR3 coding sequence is TGTGCCAGCAGCTTTGGTGGGACCGTCCTGTCTGAGCAGTTCTTC.

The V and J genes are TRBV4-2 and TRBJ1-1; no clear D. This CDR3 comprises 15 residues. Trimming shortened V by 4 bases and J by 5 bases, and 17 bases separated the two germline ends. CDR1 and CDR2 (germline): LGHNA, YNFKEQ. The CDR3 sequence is CASSPSPVERTEAFF. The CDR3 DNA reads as TGTGCCAGCAGCCCCTCGCCGGTGGAGCGGACTGAAGCTTTCTTT.